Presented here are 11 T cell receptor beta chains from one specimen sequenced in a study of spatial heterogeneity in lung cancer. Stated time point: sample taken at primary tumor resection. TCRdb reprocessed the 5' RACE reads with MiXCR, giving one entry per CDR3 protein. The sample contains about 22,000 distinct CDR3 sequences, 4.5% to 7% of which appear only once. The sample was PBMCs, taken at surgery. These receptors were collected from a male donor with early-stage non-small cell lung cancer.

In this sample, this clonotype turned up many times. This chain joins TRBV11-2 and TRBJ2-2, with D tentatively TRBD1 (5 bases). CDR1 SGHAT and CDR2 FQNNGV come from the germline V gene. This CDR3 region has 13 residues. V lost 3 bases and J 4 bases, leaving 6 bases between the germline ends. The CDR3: CASSFTGTGELFF. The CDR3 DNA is TGTGCCAGCAGCTTCACAGGCACCGGGGAGCTGTTTTTT.

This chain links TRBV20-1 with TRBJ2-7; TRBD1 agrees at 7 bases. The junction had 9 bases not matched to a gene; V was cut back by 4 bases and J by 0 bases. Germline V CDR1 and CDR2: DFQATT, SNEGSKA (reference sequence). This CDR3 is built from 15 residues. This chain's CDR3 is CSATRLGQTSYEQYF. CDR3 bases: TGCAGTGCTACCCGATTGGGACAGACCTCCTACGAGCAGTACTTC.

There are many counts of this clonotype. The CDR3 DNA reads TGCAGCGTTGTTCCCTACTCGGAACAATACGAGCAGTTCTTC. Translating gives CSVVPYSEQYEQFF. V gene TRBV29-1 combines with J gene TRBJ2-1; no reliable D call. V shed 4 bases and J shed 10 bases, with 20 bases lying between them. The CDR3 contains 14 residues. Germline CDR1 SQVTM, CDR2 ANQGSEA.

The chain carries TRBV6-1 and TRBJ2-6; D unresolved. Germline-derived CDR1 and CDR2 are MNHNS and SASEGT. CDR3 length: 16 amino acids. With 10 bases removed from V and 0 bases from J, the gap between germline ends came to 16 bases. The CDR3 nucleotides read TGTGCCACCACGTCGGTATACCTCTCTGGGGCCAACGTCCTGACTTTC. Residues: CATTSVYLSGANVLTF.

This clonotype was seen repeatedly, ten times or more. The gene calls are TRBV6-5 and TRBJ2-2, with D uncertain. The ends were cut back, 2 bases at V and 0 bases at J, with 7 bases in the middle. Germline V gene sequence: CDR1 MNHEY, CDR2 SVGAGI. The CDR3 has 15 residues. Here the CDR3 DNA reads TGTGCCAGCAGTTACGGCCAGACGAACACCGGGGAGCTGTTTTTT. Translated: CASSYGQTNTGELFF.

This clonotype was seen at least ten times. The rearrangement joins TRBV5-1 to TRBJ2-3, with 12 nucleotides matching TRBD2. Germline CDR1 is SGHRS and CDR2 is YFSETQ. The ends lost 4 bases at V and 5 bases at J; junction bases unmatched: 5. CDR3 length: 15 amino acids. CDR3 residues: CASSSTSGGKDTQYF. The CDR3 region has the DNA TGCGCCAGCAGCAGCACTAGCGGGGGGAAAGATACGCAGTATTTT. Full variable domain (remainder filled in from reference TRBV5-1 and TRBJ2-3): KAGVTQTPRYLIKTRGQQVTLSCSPISGHRSVSWYQQTPGQGLQFLFEYFSETQRNKGNFPGRFSGRQFSNSRSEMNVSTLELGDSALYLCASSSTSGGKDTQYFGPGTRLTVL.

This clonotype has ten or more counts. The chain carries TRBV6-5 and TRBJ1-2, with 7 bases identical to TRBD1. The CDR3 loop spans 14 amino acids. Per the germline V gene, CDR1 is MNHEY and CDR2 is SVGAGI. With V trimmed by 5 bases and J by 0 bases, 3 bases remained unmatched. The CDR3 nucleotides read TGTGCCAGCAGTCACAGGGGTGCTAACTATGGCTACACCTTC. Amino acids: CASSHRGANYGYTF.

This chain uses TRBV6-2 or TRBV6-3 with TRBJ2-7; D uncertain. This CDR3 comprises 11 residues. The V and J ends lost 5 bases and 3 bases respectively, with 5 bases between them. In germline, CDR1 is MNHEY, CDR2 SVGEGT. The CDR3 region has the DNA TGTGCCAGCAGTAATTTCTACGAGCAGTACTTC. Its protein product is CASSNFYEQYF.

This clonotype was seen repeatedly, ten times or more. The CDR3 coding sequence is TGTGCCAGCAGTCGACCACAGCCCTACGAGCAGTACTTC. As protein: CASSRPQPYEQYF. The rearrangement links TRBV28 to TRBJ2-7; D not certain. The CDR3 contains 13 residues. Trimming removed 5 bases at V and 2 bases at J, with 10 bases between. The germline CDR1 and CDR2 sequences are MDHEN and SYDVKM.

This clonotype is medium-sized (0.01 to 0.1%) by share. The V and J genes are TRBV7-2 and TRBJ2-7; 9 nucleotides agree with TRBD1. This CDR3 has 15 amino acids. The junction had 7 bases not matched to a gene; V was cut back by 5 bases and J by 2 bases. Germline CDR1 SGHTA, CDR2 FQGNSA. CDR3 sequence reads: CASSPRDRATYEQYF. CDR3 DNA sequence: TGTGCCAGCAGCCCCCGGGACAGGGCAACCTACGAGCAGTACTTC.

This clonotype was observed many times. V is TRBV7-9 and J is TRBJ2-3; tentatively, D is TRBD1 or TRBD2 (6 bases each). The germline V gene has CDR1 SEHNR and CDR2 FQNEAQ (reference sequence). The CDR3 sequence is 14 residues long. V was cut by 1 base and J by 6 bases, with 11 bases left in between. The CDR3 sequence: CASSLGGAMDTQYF. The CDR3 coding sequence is TGTGCCAGCAGCTTAGGGGGGGCCATGGATACGCAGTATTTT.